This TCR beta chain was obtained from a study of OX40 agonist ivuxolimab in advanced cancers. Sequencing used immunoSEQ multiplex PCR; TCRdb keeps in-frame clones, though not all of them. The sample holds about 64,000 clones, about 90% seen once. CDR3 length: 14 residues. Trimming removed 2 bases at V and 9 bases at J, with 14 bases between. Germline lookup yields CDR1 MNHEY and CDR2 SVGAGI. Anyone with autoimmune disease history or systemic immunosuppression was excluded. Peripheral blood came from all dose cohorts at three timepoints. Findings of the study overall: Also present in some nonresponders was a low level of normalized T-cell clonal expansion. In the expanded peripheral T cells, antigen specificity was never determined.

Points on this clone: The target antigen is unknown.

The chain couples TRBV6-5 to TRBJ2-1; D may match TRBD1 or TRBD2 (5 bases each). This material consisted of CD4+ or CD8+ T cells sorted from blood, taken in a trial of the OX40 agonist ivuxolimab. The source is an adult with an advanced solid tumor such as melanoma, head and neck, liver or kidney cancer. CDR3 sequence (DNA): TGTGCCAGCAGTTACGATCTGGGGGATCCTGAGCAGTTCTTC. Protein sequence: CASSYDLGDPEQFF.